The clone carrying this T cell receptor beta chain was picked up many times. Its target is unknown. These data belong to a study of T-cell memory formation after mild COVID-19. Germline CDR1 and CDR2: KGHDR and SFDVKD. Between the trimmed V and J ends, which lost 7 bases and 0 bases, there was a span of 11 bases. The CDR3 covers 15 residues. TCRdb called the 5' RACE reads again in MiXCR, with one record for every CDR3 protein. The repertoire holds about 180,000 distinct CDR3 sequences, with 16% as singletons. Whole-study results and caveats: The appearance of some responding clones in pre-infection memory suggested that cross-reactive memory joined. Shrinking CD4+ clones were chiefly CM and EM; CD8+ ones were chiefly EMRA.

The rearrangement uses TRBV24-1 and TRBJ2-2; D unclear. The clonotype originates from an adult woman who had mild COVID-19 (a few samples of this study predate the infection). Cell type and time point are not known. The sequencing sample was made of PBMCs or a T cell subset sorted from them (not recorded which). The CDR3 DNA reads TGTGCCACCAGCACTGAGCACCCGAACACCGGGGAGCTGTTTTTT. It is translated as CATSTEHPNTGELFF.